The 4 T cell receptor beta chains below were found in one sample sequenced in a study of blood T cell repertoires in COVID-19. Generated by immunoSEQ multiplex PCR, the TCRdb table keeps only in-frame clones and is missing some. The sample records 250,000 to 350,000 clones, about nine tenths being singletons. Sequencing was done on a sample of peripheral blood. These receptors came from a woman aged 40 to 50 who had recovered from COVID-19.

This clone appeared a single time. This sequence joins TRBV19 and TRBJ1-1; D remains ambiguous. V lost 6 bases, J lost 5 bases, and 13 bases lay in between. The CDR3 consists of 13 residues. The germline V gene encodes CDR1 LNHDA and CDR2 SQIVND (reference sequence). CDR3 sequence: CASRGGWATEAFF. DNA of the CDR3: TGTGCCAGTAGGGGAGGTTGGGCTACTGAAGCTTTCTTT.

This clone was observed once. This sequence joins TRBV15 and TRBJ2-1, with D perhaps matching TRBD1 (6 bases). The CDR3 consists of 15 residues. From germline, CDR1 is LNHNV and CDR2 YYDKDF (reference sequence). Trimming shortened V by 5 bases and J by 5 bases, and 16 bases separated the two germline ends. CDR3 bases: TGTGCCACCAGCGGGGGCCGTGGGGCCGACAATGAGCAGTTCTTC. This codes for CATSGGRGADNEQFF.

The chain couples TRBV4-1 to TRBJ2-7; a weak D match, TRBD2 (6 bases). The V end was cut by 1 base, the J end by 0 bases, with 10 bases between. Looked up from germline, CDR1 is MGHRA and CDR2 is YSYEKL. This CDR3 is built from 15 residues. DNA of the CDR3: TGCGCCAGCAGCCAAGGACGGGACTTCTCCTACGAGCAGTACTTC. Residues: CASSQGRDFSYEQYF.

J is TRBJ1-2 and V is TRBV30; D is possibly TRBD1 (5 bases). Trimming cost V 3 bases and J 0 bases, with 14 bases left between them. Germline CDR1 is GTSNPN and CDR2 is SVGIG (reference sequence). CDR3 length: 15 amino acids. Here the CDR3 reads CAWSPAQGPNYGYTF. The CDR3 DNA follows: TGTGCCTGGAGCCCCGCCCAGGGTCCTAACTATGGCTACACCTTC.